The sequence of this TCR beta chain was determined in a study of blood T cell repertoires in COVID-19. Study context: T cells, B-cell-depleted T cells, or PBMCs supplied cDNA or gDNA.

Sequencing used immunoSEQ multiplex PCR; TCRdb keeps in-frame clones, though not all of them. The table lists under 200,000 clones, about 88% of them singletons. What was sequenced was peripheral blood. The receptor's source is a man aged 40-49 years with acute or convalescent COVID-19.

The CDR3 loop reads CASSYSIAGGNSPLHF. The CDR3 nucleotides read TGTGCCAGCAGTTACTCGATAGCAGGGGGTAATTCACCCCTCCACTTT. The chain carries TRBV6-5 and TRBJ1-6, with 7 positions matching TRBD1. Germline V gene sequence: CDR1 MNHEY, CDR2 SVGAGI. The CDR3 has 16 amino acids. V trimming: 0 bases; J trimming: 6 bases; junction bases outside the gene matches: 5.